These 7 T cell receptor beta chains were sequenced from one sample in a study of blood T cell repertoires in COVID-19. The table came from immunoSEQ multiplex PCR; TCRdb's copy has only in-frame clones and leaves some out. The sample contains 40,000 to 55,000 clones, nearly 85% of which appear only once. The sequencing sample was made of peripheral blood. The receptor source for this set is a man between 35 and 55 years old with acute or convalescent COVID-19.

The chain employs TRBV3-1 (or the pseudogene TRBV3-2) and TRBJ1-1; D possibly corresponds to TRBD1 (6 bases). V lost 6 bases and J 0 bases, leaving 14 bases between the germline ends. The CDR3 is made up of 15 amino acids. Per the germline V gene, CDR1 is LGHDT and CDR2 is YNNKEL (reference sequence). The CDR3 DNA reads as TGTGCCAGCAGACCCCAGGGGAATATGAACACTGAAGCTTTCTTT. Its protein product is CASRPQGNMNTEAFF.

The rearrangement links TRBV6-5 to TRBJ2-7, with TRBD1 matching over 8 bases. This CDR3 is built from 15 residues. With V trimmed by 7 bases and J by 1 base, 9 bases remained unmatched. Germline CDR1 reads MNHEY; CDR2 reads SVGAGI. DNA of the CDR3: TGTGCCAGCAATGGAATGACAGGGGCTTCCTACGAGCAGTACTTC. Translation gives CASNGMTGASYEQYF.

The gene calls are TRBV19 and TRBJ1-5; D not certain. Trimming stripped 3 bases from V and 0 bases from J, with 21 bases between. CDR3 size: 19 residues. Germline CDR1 and CDR2: LNHDA and SQIVND (reference sequence). The CDR3 protein is CASSMSGRRTIYSNQPQHF. The DNA for the CDR3 is TGTGCCAGTAGTATGAGTGGCCGCCGGACTATCTATAGCAATCAGCCCCAGCATTTT.

The chain combines TRBV2 with TRBJ1-6, with 12 bases that match TRBD1. This CDR3 contains 16 residues. Trimming at V came to 5 bases and at J to 7 bases, leaving 6 bases not matched to a gene. The V gene's germline CDR1 is SNHLY and CDR2 FYNNEI. CDR3 residues: CASSTGTGGWNSPLHF. Here the CDR3 DNA reads TGTGCCAGCAGTACCGGGACAGGGGGCTGGAATTCACCCCTCCACTTT.

This clone occurred a few times. The V gene is TRBV27, the J gene TRBJ1-2; 8 bases fit TRBD1. CDR3 length: 16 residues. Germline loops: CDR1 MNHEY, CDR2 SMNVEV (reference sequence). The trim removed 0 bases at V and 5 bases at J, leaving 8 bases unmatched. CDR3 residues: CASSLSGTGSFYGYTF. The CDR3 nucleotides are TGTGCCAGCAGTTTATCCGGGACAGGCTCCTTTTATGGCTACACCTTC.

The rearrangement links TRBV5-6 to TRBJ2-5, with 9 bases lining up with TRBD1. The CDR3 runs 15 residues. The J segment lost 5 bases and the V segment lost 4 bases, leaving 9 bases of the junction unmatched. From germline, CDR1 is SGHDT and CDR2 YYEEEE. For the CDR3, the DNA is TGTGCCAGCAGCCATCCGGACAGGGGTTTGGAGACCCAGTACTTC. Translation: CASSHPDRGLETQYF.

This clone has more than one count but fewer than ten. The gene calls are TRBV2 and TRBJ1-2; maybe TRBD1 (6 bases). The CDR3 length is 14 residues. Germline CDR1 reads SNHLY; CDR2 reads FYNNEI. Trimming pared 7 bases from V and 6 bases from J, leaving 18 bases between. CDR3 sequence reads: CASNLDSILDGYTF. As DNA, the CDR3 is TGTGCCAGCAATTTGGACAGCATCTTGGATGGCTACACCTTC.